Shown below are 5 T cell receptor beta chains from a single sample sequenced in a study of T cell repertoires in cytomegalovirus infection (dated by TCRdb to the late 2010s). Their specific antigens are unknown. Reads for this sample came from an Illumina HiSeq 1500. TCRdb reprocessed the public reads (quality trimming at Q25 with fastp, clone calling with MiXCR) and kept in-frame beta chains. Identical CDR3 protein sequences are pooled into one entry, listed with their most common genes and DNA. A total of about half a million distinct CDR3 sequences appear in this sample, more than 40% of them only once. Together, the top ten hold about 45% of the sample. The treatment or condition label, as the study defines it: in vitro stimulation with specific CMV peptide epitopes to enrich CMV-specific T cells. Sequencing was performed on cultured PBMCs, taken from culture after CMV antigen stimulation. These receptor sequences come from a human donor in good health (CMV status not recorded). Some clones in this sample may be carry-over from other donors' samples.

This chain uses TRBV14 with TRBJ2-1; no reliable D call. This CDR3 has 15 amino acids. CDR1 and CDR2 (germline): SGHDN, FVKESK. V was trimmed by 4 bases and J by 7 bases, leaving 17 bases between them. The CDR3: CASSPQMRLANEQFF. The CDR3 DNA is TGTGCCAGCAGCCCACAGATGCGTCTGGCGAATGAGCAGTTCTTC.

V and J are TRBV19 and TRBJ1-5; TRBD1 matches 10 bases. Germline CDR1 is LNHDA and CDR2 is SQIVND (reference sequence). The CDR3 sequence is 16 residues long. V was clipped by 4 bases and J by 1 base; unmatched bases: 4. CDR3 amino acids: CASSKTGGRSNQPQHF. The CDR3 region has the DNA TGTGCCAGTAGTAAGACAGGGGGCAGGAGCAATCAGCCCCAGCATTTT. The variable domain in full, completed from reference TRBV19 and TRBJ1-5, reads DGGITQSPKYLFRKEGQNVTLSCEQNLNHDAMYWYRQDPGQGLRLIYYSQIVNDFQKGDIAEGYSVSREKKESFPLTVTSAQKNPTAFYLCASSKTGGRSNQPQHFGDGTRLSIL.

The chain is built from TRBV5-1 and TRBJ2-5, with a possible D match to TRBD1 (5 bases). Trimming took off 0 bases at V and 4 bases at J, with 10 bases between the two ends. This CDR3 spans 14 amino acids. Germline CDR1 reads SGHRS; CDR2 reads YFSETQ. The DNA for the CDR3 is TGCGCCAGCAGCTTGGCGTGGGGCCGAGAGACCCAGTACTTC. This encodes CASSLAWGRETQYF.

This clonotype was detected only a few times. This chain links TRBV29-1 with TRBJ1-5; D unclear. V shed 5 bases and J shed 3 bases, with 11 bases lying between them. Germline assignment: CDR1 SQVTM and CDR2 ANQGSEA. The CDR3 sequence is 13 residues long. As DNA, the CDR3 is TGCAGCGTTTTGTCGGGCGTCAATCAGCCCCAGCATTTT. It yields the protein CSVLSGVNQPQHF.

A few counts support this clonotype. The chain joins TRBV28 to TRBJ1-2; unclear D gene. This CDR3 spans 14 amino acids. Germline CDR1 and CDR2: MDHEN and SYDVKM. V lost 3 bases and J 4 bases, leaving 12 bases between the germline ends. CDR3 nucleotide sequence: TGTGCCAGCAGTTTCCTGGCGGGGTCCTATGGCTACACCTTC. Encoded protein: CASSFLAGSYGYTF.